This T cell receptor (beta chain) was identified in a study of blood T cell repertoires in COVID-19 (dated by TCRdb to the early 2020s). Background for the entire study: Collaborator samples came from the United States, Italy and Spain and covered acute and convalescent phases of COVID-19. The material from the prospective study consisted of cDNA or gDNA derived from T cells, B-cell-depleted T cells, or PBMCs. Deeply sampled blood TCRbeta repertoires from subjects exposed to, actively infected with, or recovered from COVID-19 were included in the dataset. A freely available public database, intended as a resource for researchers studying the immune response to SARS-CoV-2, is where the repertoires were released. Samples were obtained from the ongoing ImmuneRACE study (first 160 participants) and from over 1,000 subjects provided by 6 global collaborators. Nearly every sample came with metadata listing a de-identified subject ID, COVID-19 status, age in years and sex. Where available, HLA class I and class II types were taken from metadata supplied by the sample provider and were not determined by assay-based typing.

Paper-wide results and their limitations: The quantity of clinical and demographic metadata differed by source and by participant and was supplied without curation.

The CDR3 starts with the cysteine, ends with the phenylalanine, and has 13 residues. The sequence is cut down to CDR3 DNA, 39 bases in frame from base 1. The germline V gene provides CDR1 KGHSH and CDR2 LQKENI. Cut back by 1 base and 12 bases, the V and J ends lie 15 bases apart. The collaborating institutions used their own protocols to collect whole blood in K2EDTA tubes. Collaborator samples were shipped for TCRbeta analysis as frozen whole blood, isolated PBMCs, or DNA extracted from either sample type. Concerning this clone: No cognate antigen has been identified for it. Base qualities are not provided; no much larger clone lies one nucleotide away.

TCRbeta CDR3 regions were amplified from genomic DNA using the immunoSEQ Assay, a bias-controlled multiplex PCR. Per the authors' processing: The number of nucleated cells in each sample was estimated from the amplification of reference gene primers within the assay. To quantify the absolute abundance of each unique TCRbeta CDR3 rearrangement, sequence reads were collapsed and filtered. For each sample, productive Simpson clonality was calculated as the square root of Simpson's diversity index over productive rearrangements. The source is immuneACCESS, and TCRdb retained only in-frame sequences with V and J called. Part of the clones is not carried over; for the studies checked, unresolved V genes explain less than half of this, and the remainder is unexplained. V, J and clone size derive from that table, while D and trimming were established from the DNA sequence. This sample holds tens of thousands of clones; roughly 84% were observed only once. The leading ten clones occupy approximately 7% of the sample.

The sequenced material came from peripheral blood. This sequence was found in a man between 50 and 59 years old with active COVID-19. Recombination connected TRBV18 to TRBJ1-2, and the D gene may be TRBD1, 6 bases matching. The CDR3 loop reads CASSPRTGSGHTF. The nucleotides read TGTGCCAGCTCACCACGTACAGGGTCTGGTCACACCTTC.